This TCR beta chain was identified during a study of blood T cell dynamics during melanoma immunotherapy. As for the study in general: Standard first-line treatment here was pembrolizumab or nivolumab plus ipilimumab in metastatic melanoma.

Documented time point: pre-treatment baseline. Study results and caveats: Clones driving repertoire changes may be melanoma-specific or general immune activation.

Details on this clone: The antigen is not known.

This CDR3 has 15 amino acids. The V gene lost 2 bases and the J gene lost 2 bases, with 13 bases spanning the gap. Looked up from germline, CDR1 is GTSNPN and CDR2 is SVGIG (reference sequence). Assay: immunoSEQ multiplex PCR; the TCRdb copy retains only in-frame clones and omits some. The sample carries 17,000 or so clones, about 80% recorded once. The sequencing here drew on blood, taken from a patient treated with checkpoint blockade. The gene calls are TRBV30 and TRBJ2-1; tentative D call: TRBD1 (6 bases). The clonotype was recovered from a human donor with melanoma. DNA of the CDR3: TGTGCCTGGAGTACTGAGGGGGTACCCTACAATGAGCAGTTCTTC. Translated, it gives CAWSTEGVPYNEQFF.